The present T cell receptor beta chain was sequenced within a study of CD8+ T cells in alopecia areata. General study points: Whereas mice showed it more clearly, TCR sharing across patients was murkier, possibly because of HLA. Amid tofacitinib therapy, many expanded lesional clones stayed present in scalp and blood.

As for this clone: What it recognizes is unknown.

Germline V gene lookup returns CDR1 MNHEY and CDR2 SMNVEV (reference sequence). CDR3 length: 15 amino acids. Deletions cut 3 bases from V and 3 bases from J, with 9 bases between. Treatment reported: oral pan-JAK inhibitor, 5-10 mg twice daily. Samples from alopecia areata patients were lesional scalp punch biopsies and peripheral blood. Extracted RNA was reverse transcribed into cDNA, the sequencing template. Produced via immunoSEQ multiplex PCR; TCRdb's table is partial and in-frame only. The sample has around 170,000 clones; 40% to 55% are singletons. The receptor's source is a human donor with alopecia areata. Material: CD8+ T cells sorted from blood, obtained at week 52, from a patient treated with tofacitinib. This chain links TRBV27 with TRBJ1-6; D ambiguous. The CDR3 bases are TGTGCCAGCAGTTTGCGGGGATTCTATAATTCACCCCTCCACTTT. Its translation: CASSLRGFYNSPLHF.